This TCR beta chain was captured by sequencing in a study of T-cell memory formation after mild COVID-19. Findings and caveats of the study: The study detected some responding clones in pre-infection memory, suggesting cross-reactive memory joined. Later expanders leaned CD4+, whereas day 15 to 85 contracting clones were balanced CD4/CD8.

The CDR3 consists of 13 residues. V was shortened by 3 bases and J by 4 bases, with 10 bases between the two germline ends. Germline V CDR1 and CDR2: DFQATT, SNEGSKA (reference sequence). Libraries for TCRalpha and TCRbeta carried sample barcodes and unique molecular identifiers via 5'RACE. TCRdb analysed the 5' RACE reads with MiXCR anew, one entry per CDR3 protein. The repertoire holds about 400,000 distinct CDR3 sequences, with less than 25% as singletons. About this clonotype: Antigen: not known.

The rearrangement joins TRBV20-1 to TRBJ1-3; no firm D call. This clonotype was sampled from an adult woman who had mild COVID-19 (a few samples of this study predate the infection). Cell type and time point are not known. The sequencing sample was made of PBMCs or a T cell subset sorted from them (not recorded which). The CDR3 DNA follows: TGCAGTGCTAGTGTCCCGGACGGAAACACCATATATTTT. As protein: CSASVPDGNTIYF.